This entry lists 12 T cell receptor beta chains sequenced from one sample in a study of cytomegalovirus exposure and HLA in healthy donors. Profiling relied on immunoSEQ multiplex PCR, and the TCRdb table lists in-frame clones only, not all of them. Among fewer than 200,000 clones listed, approximately 84% were seen once. The specimen was PBMCs. These receptor sequences come from a woman aged 18 to 35 in good health and CMV-seropositive.

V is TRBV2 and J is TRBJ2-5; 12 bases are shared with TRBD2. The CDR3 contains 16 residues. J lost 2 bases, V lost 6 bases, and 7 bases had no gene match. Per the germline V gene, CDR1 is SNHLY and CDR2 is FYNNEI. This CDR3 reads CASRILGLAGQETQYF. For the CDR3, the DNA is TGTGCCAGCAGGATTCTAGGACTAGCGGGGCAAGAGACCCAGTACTTC.

CDR3 sequence: CASSQVGGSGDTQYF. The CDR3 region has the DNA TGTGCCAGCAGCCAAGTTGGGGGGTCAGGAGATACGCAGTATTTT. The chain combines TRBV7-3 with TRBJ2-3; tentatively, D is TRBD2 (6 bases). This CDR3 spans 15 amino acids. The ends were cut back, 5 bases at V and 5 bases at J, with 17 bases in the middle. Germline CDR1 reads SGHTA; CDR2 reads FQGTGA.

The chain employs TRBV7-6 and TRBJ2-2, with no clear D. The germline V gene has CDR1 SGHVS and CDR2 FNYEAQ. CDR3 length: 15 residues. With 1 base removed from V and 4 bases from J, the gap between germline ends came to 10 bases. DNA for the CDR3: TGTGCCAGCAGCTTAGGTACAGACACCACCGGGGAGCTGTTTTTT. Amino acids: CASSLGTDTTGELFF.

The V gene is TRBV12-5, the J gene TRBJ2-3, with TRBD1 as a possible D gene (5 bases). Trimming shortened V by 0 bases and J by 1 base, and 8 bases separated the two germline ends. Germline lookup yields CDR1 LGHNT and CDR2 FRNRAP. The CDR3 has 15 residues. The CDR3 DNA reads as TGTGCTAGTGGTTTGGTAACAGGAGGCACAGATACGCAGTATTTT. Translated, it gives CASGLVTGGTDTQYF.

The gene calls are TRBV19 and TRBJ1-1; weak D call: TRBD1 (6 bases). The germline V and J ends were trimmed by 7 bases and 1 base, with 13 bases remaining between them. CDR1 LNHDA and CDR2 SQIVND come from the germline V gene (reference sequence). CDR3 length: 14 residues. The CDR3 DNA follows: TGTGCCAGTAATTTGGGACACCCGAACACTGAAGCTTTCTTT. It is translated as CASNLGHPNTEAFF.

V gene TRBV12-5 combines with J gene TRBJ1-3; D is possibly TRBD1 (6 bases). The CDR3 consists of 19 residues. V was shortened by 0 bases and J by 2 bases, with 20 bases between the two germline ends. The germline V gene has CDR1 LGHNT and CDR2 FRNRAP. The CDR3 region is CASGLVRGQPLRAGNTIYF. The CDR3 DNA is TGTGCTAGTGGTTTGGTACGTGGACAGCCATTAAGGGCTGGAAACACCATATATTTT.

V is TRBV4-3 and J is TRBJ2-3, with 8 bases lining up with TRBD2. Germline CDR1 LGHNA, CDR2 YSLEER. The CDR3 loop spans 20 amino acids. V lost 3 bases, J lost 4 bases, and 21 bases stayed unmatched. CDR3 protein: CASSQGAGTSFPLLPDTQYF. The CDR3 region has the DNA TGCGCCAGCAGCCAGGGGGCCGGGACTAGTTTTCCGCTTCTCCCAGATACGCAGTATTTT.

J is TRBJ2-5 and V is TRBV7-3; 9 bases align to TRBD1. There are 18 residues in the CDR3. The germline V gene encodes CDR1 SGHTA and CDR2 FQGTGA. V shed 5 bases, J shed 5 bases, and the junction held 18 bases outside the gene matches. CDR3 region: CASSPVGFQDRGFETQYF. The CDR3 DNA reads TGTGCCAGCAGCCCCGTGGGTTTCCAGGACAGGGGTTTTGAGACCCAGTACTTC. The full variable domain, with the rest looked up from reference TRBV7-3 and TRBJ2-5, is GAGVSQTPSNKVTEKGKYVELRCDPISGHTALYWYRQSLGQGPEFLIYFQGTGAADDSGLPNDRFFAVRPEGSVSTLKIQRTERGDSAVYLCASSPVGFQDRGFETQYFGPGTRLLVL.

The chain combines TRBV6-1 with TRBJ2-2, with TRBD1 identical over 10 bases. This CDR3 has 16 amino acids. V shed 4 bases and J 0 bases; nucleotides not matched to a gene: 2. In germline, CDR1 is MNHNS, CDR2 SASEGT. CDR3 protein: CASSVTGGPNTGELFF. In nucleotides, the CDR3 is TGTGCCAGCAGTGTGACAGGGGGCCCGAACACCGGGGAGCTGTTTTTT.

This clone has a handful of counts. The V and J genes are TRBV7-8 and TRBJ1-1, with D tentatively TRBD1 (6 bases). CDR1 and CDR2 from the germline V gene are SGHVS and FQNEAQ. Trimming took 5 bases from V and 5 from J, leaving 15 bases between them. This CDR3 has 14 amino acids. The CDR3 spells CASSHGGGGTEAFF. The CDR3 region has the DNA TGTGCCAGCAGCCATGGAGGGGGGGGAACTGAAGCTTTCTTT.

V gene TRBV2 combines with J gene TRBJ1-1, with 10 bases matching TRBD1. The CDR3 consists of 15 residues. Germline V gene lookup returns CDR1 SNHLY and CDR2 FYNNEI. J gave up 0 bases and V 11 bases, and 9 bases lay outside the gene matches. CDR3 residues: CADDRDRGLNTEAFF. DNA of the CDR3: TGTGCCGACGACCGGGACAGGGGACTGAACACTGAAGCTTTCTTT.

J is TRBJ2-5 and V is TRBV7-3, with D possibly TRBD2 on 5 matching bases. Germline-derived CDR1 and CDR2 are SGHTA and FQGTGA. V was pared by 2 bases and J by 1 base, with 5 bases between. The CDR3 totals 13 residues. DNA for the CDR3: TGTGCCAGCAGCTTAGGGAGCCAAGAGACCCAGTACTTC. It yields the protein CASSLGSQETQYF.